The T cell receptor beta chain described here comes from a study of cytomegalovirus exposure and HLA in healthy donors (TCRdb year 2017). About the study as a whole: An earlier analysis of about 530 of the donors reported approximately 300 Gb of sequence data and around 110 million unique TCR beta sequences obtained from 150 million to 200 million T cells. Roughly 300 gigabases of sequencing data and approximately 92 million unique TCR sequences made up an early release that covered 500 to 650 HLA-typed donors. Of the approximately 400 genotyped donors, 65% to 90% were placed in the genetic ancestry cluster associated with self-reported Caucasian donors. The aim of the study was to test whether cataloging public T cell receptors could identify signatures of past pathogen exposure. Using immunosequencing, the study profiled T cell repertoires from 500 to 800 subjects and related those repertoires to cytomegalovirus serostatus. A separate validation cohort of 90 to 150 different subjects was used in addition to the 666-subject first cohort. High-throughput TCR immunosequencing, statistical association of individual TCRs with disease status, and machine learning were combined to predict cytomegalovirus infection status. A later analysis re-examined previously published TCR beta repertoires from 500 to 700 donors and added high-resolution HLA genotyping to investigate patterns of TCR occurrence. In the later analysis, no new phenotypic data were used to find candidate immune exposures; instead, reliance was placed on TCR beta sequences and their occurrence across donors. In an earlier analysis of about 590 of the donors, high-throughput TCR beta sequencing was used to judge whether each TCR beta V gene segment behaved as functional or pseudogenic. Donor age, sex, ethnicity and CMV serostatus were compiled together with the repertoire data. A later genetic analysis took genome-wide SNP genotypes for about 55% of the roughly 700 donors and used that subset as a discovery cohort. Every discovery cohort repertoire had been produced on one sequencing platform. HLA typing covered class I and class II loci at four-digit resolution. The number of donors typed differed by locus, with about 629-630 for A, B, C, DRB1 and DQB1, around 500 for DQA1, 600 to 610 for DPA1, and around 430 for DPB1. Four or five DR-DQ haplotypes were treated as single units for association and clustering because of strong linkage in the cohort. Among 300 to 500 genotyped donors of the cohort, an average of approximately 240,000 unique TCR beta nucleotide sequences was sequenced per donor, of which 15% to 20% were non-productive.

The library was generated by the immunoSEQ multiplex PCR assay. For the multiplex PCR, a mixture combining 60 forward primers for TCR Vbeta segments and 13 reverse primers for TCR Jbeta segments was used. The CDR3 region of rearranged TCR beta genes was amplified from genomic DNA by a multiplex PCR assay. The amplified TCR beta libraries were sequenced on the Illumina HiSeq System as 87-base-pair reads. The published analysis was carried out like this. A later analysis tallied roughly 80 million unique TCR beta chains across the 650 to 750 repertoires, and about 10 million of those chains were shared by two or more donors. A nearest-neighbor algorithm error-corrected the raw reads and collapsed the reads into unique sequences, merging closely related sequences to remove PCR and sequencing errors. CDR3 sequences were aligned to IMGT reference sequences to assign V, D and J gene segments. For a sequence to be retained, a match of at least six nucleotides was required to both a V gene segment and a J gene segment. Rearrangements were called productive when the CDR3 lacked stop codons and stayed in frame with V and J; all others were non-productive. Following IMGT convention, CDR3 was defined as the stretch from the second conserved V-encoded cysteine up to the conserved J-encoded phenylalanine. In an earlier analysis of around 640 of the donors, sequences lacking an unambiguous match to a single V gene segment were excluded. In an earlier analysis of 587 of the donors, a V segment was called functional when productive rearrangements were above 56.7%, and segregating when the standard deviation between donors exceeded 5%. A statistical classification framework was built for diagnosing cytomegalovirus status from the catalog of TCR beta chain sequences. A later analysis assigned V and J genes by comparing TCR nucleotide sequences with IMGT/GENE-DB human TR gene sequences. A later analysis assigned CDR3 sequences and most-parsimonious VDJ recombination scenarios with the TCRdist pipeline. A later analysis defined each TCR beta chain by its CDR3 amino acid sequence plus V-gene family, and excluded reads lacking a unique V-gene family. To address suspected cross-contamination and a sequencing artifact, a later analysis removed approximately 600 highly shared, low-generation-probability nucleotide sequences. For each public chain, a later analysis derived a clonal expansion index from normalized ranks of inferred template counts within each repertoire. Generation probabilities in a later analysis came from a VDJ recombination model fitted to out-of-frame rearrangements, and those results were checked against IGoR. In a later analysis, hypergeometric tests were used to score TCR-TCR, TCR-HLA and TCR-CMV co-occurrence, with a repertoire-size bias correction applied to TCR pairs. In a later analysis, false discovery rates were estimated by permuting HLA or CMV assignments 20 times. In a later analysis, co-occurring TCRs were grouped using DBSCAN, and TCRdist sequence similarity was added for clustering within HLA-allele-positive subsets. Co-occurrence clustering excluded repertoires with fewer than 30,000 or more than 120,000 public chains, plus five with anomalous nucleotide sharing. This is the immuneACCESS table as TCRdb keeps it, with only in-frame sequences that have V and J called. A part of the clones is gone; compared with another copy, unresolved V genes explain less than half, and the rest is unexplained. D and trimming come from the DNA, and the V and J calls and clone size come from that table. The sample contains 150,000 to 200,000 clones, approximately 81% of them found a single time. Under 1.1% of the sample is held by the ten biggest clonotypes.

The cohort comprised hundreds of healthy bone marrow donors. At the time of sampling, all cohort members were nominally healthy, though unrecorded immune exposures were likely present. The donor tested CMV seronegative and was one of the 352 seronegative cohort members. A peripheral blood sample was collected from each donor, and TCR beta sequencing was performed on peripheral blood mononuclear cells. The Qiagen DNeasy Blood Extraction Kit was used to extract genomic DNA from the blood cell samples. Results and caveats for the whole study, not just this receptor: A total of 164 TCR beta chains were listed by the study as associated with cytomegalovirus. In a later analysis, some 17,000 TCR beta sequences were associated with specific HLA alleles at a false discovery rate of 0.05. Three of the identified cytomegalovirus-associated TCR beta chains were confirmed in vitro to be specific for cytomegalovirus antigens. The classifier was reported to diagnose cytomegalovirus status with high specificity and sensitivity in both the original cohort and the validation cohort. V-gene and J-gene trimming of TCR beta chains was associated with a missense DCLRE1C variant in a later genetic analysis, and the association was replicated in an independent cohort. Linkage disequilibrium might explain the correlated functional status among segregating V segments, but an unknown experimental factor could not be ruled out. Presence/absence analyses assumed roughly uniform sequencing depth across donors, an assumption that may not hold. In a later analysis, TCR association rates were found to vary across HLA loci, with the most associated TCRs seen for DRB1 alleles and the fewest for HLA-C alleles. Broadly in line with IMGT annotations, most TCR beta V segments showed up in productive rearrangements about 87% or about 30% of the time in an earlier analysis of approximately 600 of the donors. This cohort had only TCR beta chains sequenced, and the lack of alpha or paired-chain data limited which features could be detected. Compared with equally common non-associated chains, HLA-associated TCR beta chains in a later analysis were more clonally expanded and had lower generation probabilities. HLA typing was unavailable for some donors at each locus, so association tests used only the typed subset. It was suggested by the authors that the approach could potentially be generalized to other disease states and immunological phenotypes. A later genetic analysis reported fewer N-insertions in productive TCRs among donors in an Asian-associated ancestry cluster than the roughly 700-donor mean. Because counts were too low, about 18 rarely observed V segments, including chromosome 9 orphons, were left out of the earlier analysis of approximately 500 of the donors. Some IMGT-functional V segments, including TRBV6-2 and TRBV6-3, could not be told apart with the 87-base-pair reads, so those segments were excluded. Strong co-occurrence of HLA alleles, especially DR and DQ, made assigning TCR associations to individual alleles difficult. A further reported finding was that TCR beta sequences accurately predicted the HLA-A and HLA-B alleles for most subjects in the first cohort. According to a later analysis, most CMV-associated TCR beta chains appeared to be HLA-restricted, and the HLA associations seemed to be driven largely by CMV exposure. For the cohort, immune exposure information was limited to CMV serostatus. Most TCR sequences were observed very rarely across donors, whereas some public TCRs were present in many individuals. The sequencing pipeline was judged likely to have produced a cluster of highly shared sequence variants as a technical artifact. A later analysis reported that several top co-occurrence clusters appeared linked to parvovirus B19, influenza, CMV and Epstein-Barr virus.

Worth noting for this clone: Its antigen remains unidentified. Qualities for individual bases were not recorded, and no much larger clone is one base off.

V is cut back by 3 bases and J by 3 bases, with 8 bases in the junction unmatched. The germline V gene specifies ENHRY as CDR1 and SYGVKD as CDR2. The CDR3 contains 16 residues, cysteine and phenylalanine counted. Left in the record is the CDR3 DNA by itself, 48 bases read in frame from the first base. The sequencing sample was made of PBMCs. The chain joins TRBV10-3 to TRBJ2-7, with 10 middle bases fitting TRBD1. The sequence derives from a man aged 25 to 45 in good health and CMV-seronegative. The CDR3 region reads CAISDPGQGGNYEQYF. The nucleotides are TGTGCCATCAGTGACCCAGGACAGGGGGGGAACTACGAGCAGTACTTC.